This T cell receptor (beta chain) was identified during a study of radiation and T cells in renal cell carcinoma. Indicated time point: baseline pretreatment blood. Noted treatment: 15 Gy SBRT to primary tumor, nephrectomy 4 weeks later. Blood was sampled at baseline, 2 weeks and 4 weeks after SBRT. Sequencing was performed with immunoSEQ multiplex PCR; in TCRdb, only in-frame clones are kept and a portion is missing. The sample contains 130,000 or so clones, over 75% of which appear only once. There are 15 residues in the CDR3. Germline V gene sequence: CDR1 MNHNS, CDR2 SASEGT. J was trimmed by 7 bases and V by 6 bases; bases with no gene match: 14.

This sequence was found in a woman in her forties or fifties with renal cell carcinoma. This sample comprised blood, obtained from a patient whose treatment included radiotherapy and nephrectomy. The V and J genes are TRBV6-1 and TRBJ1-2, with TRBD1 identical over 7 bases. The CDR3 nucleotides are TGTGCCAGCAGACCAAGAGTAGGGGGCGCGTTTGGCTACACCTTC. Amino acids: CASRPRVGGAFGYTF.